Here is one T cell receptor beta chain with its context. The method was immunoSEQ multiplex PCR; TCRdb's version includes in-frame clones alone and lacks a portion of them. The table lists approximately 100,000 clones, around 84% of them singletons. Germline CDR1 and CDR2: MNHEY and SVGAGI. The CDR3 is 14 amino acids. V gave up 6 bases and J gave up 8 bases; unmatched junction bases: 9. The entry originates in a study of blood T cell repertoires in COVID-19. The chain links TRBV6-5 to TRBJ1-2, with TRBD1 matching over 10 bases. The source material was peripheral blood. This receptor was obtained from a human donor in a cohort sampled during active COVID-19. CDR3 sequence (DNA): TGTGCCAGCAGCGCTCGACAGGGGGCGTTCGGCTACACCTTC. This translates into CASSARQGAFGYTF.